This entry lists 7 T cell receptor beta chains sequenced from one sample in a study of T cell changes during pregnancy in multiple sclerosis. The method was immunoSEQ multiplex PCR; TCRdb's version includes in-frame clones alone and lacks a portion of them. The sample holds about 87,000 clones, around 95% seen once. Here the sequenced sample was peripheral blood, taken in the third trimester of pregnancy. Receptors were obtained from a female donor in good health, enrolled as a control in a pregnancy study.

The chain is built from TRBV2 and TRBJ2-5; TRBD1 is a possible D gene (7 bases). The CDR3 extends over 14 amino acids. Trimming stripped 3 bases from V and 4 bases from J, with 12 bases between. The germline gives CDR1 SNHLY, CDR2 FYNNEI. Written as DNA, the CDR3 is TGTGCCAGCAGTGAGGGGCAGGGGGGAGAGACCCAGTACTTC. This translates into CASSEGQGGETQYF.

V usage is TRBV9 and J usage is TRBJ1-3; tentative D call: TRBD1 (6 bases). The germline gives CDR1 SGDLS, CDR2 YYNGEE. V was cut by 4 bases and J by 1 base, with 12 bases left in between. The CDR3 consists of 15 residues. The CDR3 is CASSRTTGSGNTIYF. In nucleotides, the CDR3 is TGTGCCAGCAGCCGCACCACAGGGTCTGGAAACACCATATATTTT.

The rearrangement joins TRBV19 to TRBJ2-3; 9 nucleotides agree with TRBD2. Germline-derived CDR1 and CDR2 are LNHDA and SQIVND (reference sequence). The CDR3 runs 16 residues. V gave up 2 bases and J gave up 2 bases; unmatched junction bases: 5. This CDR3 reads CASSIRGGGDTDTQYF. In nucleotides, the CDR3 is TGTGCCAGTAGTATACGTGGCGGGGGGGACACAGATACGCAGTATTTT.

The V gene is TRBV28, the J gene TRBJ2-3; 13 bases agree with TRBD2. Per the germline V gene, CDR1 is MDHEN and CDR2 is SYDVKM. This CDR3 contains 16 residues. V shed 6 bases and J 3 bases; nucleotides not matched to a gene: 6. CDR3 protein: CASSTGLAGFTDTQYF. CDR3 nucleotides: TGTGCCAGCAGCACGGGACTAGCGGGATTTACAGATACGCAGTATTTT.

The chain links TRBV28 to TRBJ1-5; 9 bases are a match to TRBD1. In germline, CDR1 is MDHEN, CDR2 SYDVKM. The V and J ends lost 6 bases and 0 bases, in that order; junction bases with no gene match: 12. The CDR3 length is 18 residues. In DNA form, the CDR3 reads TGTGCCAGCAGCGCTACTCGAGGGACAGGGTTTAGCAATCAGCCCCAGCATTTT. Translation: CASSATRGTGFSNQPQHF.

This clone was detected once. The chain employs TRBV9 and TRBJ2-7; 11 bases align to TRBD2. Germline loops: CDR1 SGDLS, CDR2 YYNGEE. This CDR3 is built from 14 residues. V dropped 8 bases and J dropped 3; count of bases not matched to a gene: 7. As DNA, the CDR3 is TGTGCCAGTTCCAAGACTAGCGGGAACTACGAGCAGTACTTC. Amino acid sequence: CASSKTSGNYEQYF. The full variable domain, rest sourced from reference TRBV9 and TRBJ2-7, is DSGVTQTPKHLITATGQRVTLRCSPRSGDLSVYWYQQSLDQGLQFLIQYYNGEERAKGNILERFSAQQFPDLHSELNLSSLELGDSALYFCASSKTSGNYEQYFGPGTRLTVT.

V and J are TRBV27 and TRBJ2-1; 14 bases map to TRBD2. V was clipped by 8 bases and J by 5 bases; unmatched bases: 11. The CDR3 has 17 amino acids. CDR1 MNHEY and CDR2 SMNVEV come from the germline V gene (reference sequence). For the CDR3, the DNA is TGTGCCAGCTCGTTGACTAGCGGGAGGGCCTTCCACAATGAGCAGTTCTTC. Its translation is CASSLTSGRAFHNEQFF.